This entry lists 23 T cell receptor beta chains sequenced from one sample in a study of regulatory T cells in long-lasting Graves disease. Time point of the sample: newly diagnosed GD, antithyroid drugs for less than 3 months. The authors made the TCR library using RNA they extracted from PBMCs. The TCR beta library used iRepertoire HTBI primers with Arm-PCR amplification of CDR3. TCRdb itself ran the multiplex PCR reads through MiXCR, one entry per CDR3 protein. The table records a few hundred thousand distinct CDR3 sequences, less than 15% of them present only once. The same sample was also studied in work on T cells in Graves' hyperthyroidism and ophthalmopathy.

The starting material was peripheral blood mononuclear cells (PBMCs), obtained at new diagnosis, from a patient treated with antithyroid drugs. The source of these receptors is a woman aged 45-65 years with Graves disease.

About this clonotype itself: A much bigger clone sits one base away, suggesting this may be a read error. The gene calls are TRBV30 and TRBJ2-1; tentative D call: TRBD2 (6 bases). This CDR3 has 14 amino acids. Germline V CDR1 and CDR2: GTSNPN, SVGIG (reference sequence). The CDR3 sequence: CARSVRAPSDEQFF. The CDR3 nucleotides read TGTGCCAGGAGTGTACGAGCTCCTAGCGATGAGCAGTTCTTC.

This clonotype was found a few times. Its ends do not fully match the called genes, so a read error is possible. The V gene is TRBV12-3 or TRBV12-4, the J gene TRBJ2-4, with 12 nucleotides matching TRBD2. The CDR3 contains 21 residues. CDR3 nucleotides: TGTGCCTGCAGTTTTTCCTTTGGACTAGCGGGGCGAGGTACCCCCAAAAACATTCAGTACTTC. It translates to CACSFSFGLAGRGTPKNIQYF.

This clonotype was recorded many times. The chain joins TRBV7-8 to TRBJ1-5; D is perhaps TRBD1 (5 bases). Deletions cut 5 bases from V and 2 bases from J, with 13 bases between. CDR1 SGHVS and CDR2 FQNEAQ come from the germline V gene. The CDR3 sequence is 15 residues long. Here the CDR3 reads CASSPDSIGNQPQHF. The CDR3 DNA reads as TGTGCCAGCAGCCCTGACAGTATTGGCAATCAGCCCCAGCATTTT.

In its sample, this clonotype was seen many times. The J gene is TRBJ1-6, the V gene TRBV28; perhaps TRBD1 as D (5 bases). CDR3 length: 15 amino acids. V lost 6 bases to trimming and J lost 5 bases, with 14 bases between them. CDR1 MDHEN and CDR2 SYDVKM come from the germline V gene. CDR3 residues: CASRTGQGDNSPLHF. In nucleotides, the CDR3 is TGTGCCAGCAGGACCGGGCAGGGCGATAATTCACCCCTCCACTTT. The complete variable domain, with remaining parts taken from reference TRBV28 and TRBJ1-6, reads DVKVTQSSRYLVKRTGEKVFLECVQDMDHENMFWYRQDPGLGLRLIYFSYDVKMKEKGDIPEGYSVSREKKERFSLILESASTNQTSMYLCASRTGQGDNSPLHFGNGTRLTVT.

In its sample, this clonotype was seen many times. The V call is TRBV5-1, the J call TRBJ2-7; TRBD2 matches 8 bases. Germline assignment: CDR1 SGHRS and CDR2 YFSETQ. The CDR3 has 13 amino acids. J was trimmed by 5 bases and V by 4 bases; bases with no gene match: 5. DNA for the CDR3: TGCGCCAGCAGCGAGGGACTAGTCAACGAGCAGTACTTC. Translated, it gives CASSEGLVNEQYF.

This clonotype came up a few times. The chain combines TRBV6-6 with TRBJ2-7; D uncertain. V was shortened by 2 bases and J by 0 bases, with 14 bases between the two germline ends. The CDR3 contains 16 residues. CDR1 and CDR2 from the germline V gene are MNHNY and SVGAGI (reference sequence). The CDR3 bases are TGTGCCAGCAGTTACAGCGCGTTACGGAGCTCCTACGAGCAGTACTTC. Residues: CASSYSALRSSYEQYF.

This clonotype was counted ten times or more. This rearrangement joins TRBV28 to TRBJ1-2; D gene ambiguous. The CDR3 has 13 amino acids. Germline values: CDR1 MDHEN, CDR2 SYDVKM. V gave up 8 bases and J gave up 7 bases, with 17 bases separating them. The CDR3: CASRENVQFGYTF. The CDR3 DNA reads TGTGCCAGCCGAGAGAATGTGCAATTTGGCTACACCTTC.

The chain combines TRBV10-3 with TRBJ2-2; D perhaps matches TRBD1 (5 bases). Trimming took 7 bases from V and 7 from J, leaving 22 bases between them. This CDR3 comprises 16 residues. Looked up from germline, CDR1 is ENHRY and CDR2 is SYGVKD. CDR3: CAITSSAGKKDGELFF. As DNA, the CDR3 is TGTGCCATCACCTCTTCGGCAGGGAAAAAGGACGGGGAGCTGTTTTTT.

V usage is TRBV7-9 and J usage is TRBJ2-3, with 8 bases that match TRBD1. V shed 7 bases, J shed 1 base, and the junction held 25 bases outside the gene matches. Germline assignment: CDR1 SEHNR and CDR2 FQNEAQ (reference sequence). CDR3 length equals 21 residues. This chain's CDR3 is CASTSKSLTGATSKGTDTQYF. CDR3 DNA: TGTGCCAGCACCTCGAAATCCTTGACAGGGGCGACCAGCAAGGGCACAGATACGCAGTATTTT.

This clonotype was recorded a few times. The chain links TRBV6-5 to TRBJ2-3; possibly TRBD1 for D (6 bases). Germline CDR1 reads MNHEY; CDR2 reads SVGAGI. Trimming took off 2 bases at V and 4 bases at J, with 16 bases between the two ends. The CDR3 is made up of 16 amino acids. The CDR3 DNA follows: TGTGCCAGCAGTTACCTCAACAGGGTAGCACCAGATACGCAGTATTTT. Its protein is CASSYLNRVAPDTQYF.

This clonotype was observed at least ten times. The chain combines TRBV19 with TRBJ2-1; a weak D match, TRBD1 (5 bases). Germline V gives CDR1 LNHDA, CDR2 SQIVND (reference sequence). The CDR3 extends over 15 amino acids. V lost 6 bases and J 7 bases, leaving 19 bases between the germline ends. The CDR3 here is CASSRYKTDGNEQFF. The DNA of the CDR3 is TGTGCCAGTAGCCGATACAAGACAGACGGAAATGAGCAGTTCTTC.

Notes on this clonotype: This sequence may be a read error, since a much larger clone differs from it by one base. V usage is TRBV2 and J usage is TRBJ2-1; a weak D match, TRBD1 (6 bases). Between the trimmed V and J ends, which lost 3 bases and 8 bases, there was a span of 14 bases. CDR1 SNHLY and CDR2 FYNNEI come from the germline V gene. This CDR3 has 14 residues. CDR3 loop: CASSDSSGVDEQFF. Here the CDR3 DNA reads TGTGCCAGCAGTGATAGTTCAGGGGTAGATGAGCAGTTCTTC.

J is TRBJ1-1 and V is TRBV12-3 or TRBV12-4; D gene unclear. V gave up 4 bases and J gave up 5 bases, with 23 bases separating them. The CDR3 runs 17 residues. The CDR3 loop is CASSSPPYKRPETEAFF. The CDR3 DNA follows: TGTGCCAGCAGTTCCCCACCTTACAAACGTCCCGAGACTGAAGCTTTCTTT.

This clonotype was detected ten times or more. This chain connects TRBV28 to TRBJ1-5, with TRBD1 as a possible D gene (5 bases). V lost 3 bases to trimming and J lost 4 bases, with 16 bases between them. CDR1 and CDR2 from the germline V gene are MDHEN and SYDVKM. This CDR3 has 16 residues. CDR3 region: CASSFGFTGFNQPQHF. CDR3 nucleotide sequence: TGTGCCAGCAGTTTTGGGTTTACAGGTTTTAATCAGCCCCAGCATTTT.

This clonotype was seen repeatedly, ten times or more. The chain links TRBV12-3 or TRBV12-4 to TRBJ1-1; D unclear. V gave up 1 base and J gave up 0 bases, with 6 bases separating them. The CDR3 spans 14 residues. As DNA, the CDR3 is TGTGCCAGCAGTTTAGTATCAATGAACACTGAAGCTTTCTTT. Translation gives CASSLVSMNTEAFF.

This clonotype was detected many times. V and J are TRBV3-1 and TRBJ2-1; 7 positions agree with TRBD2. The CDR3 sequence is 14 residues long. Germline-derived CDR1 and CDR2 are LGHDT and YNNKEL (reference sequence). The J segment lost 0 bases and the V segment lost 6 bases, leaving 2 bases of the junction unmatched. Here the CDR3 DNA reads TGTGCCAGCAGTCTAGCGGACTCCTACAATGAGCAGTTCTTC. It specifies CASSLADSYNEQFF.

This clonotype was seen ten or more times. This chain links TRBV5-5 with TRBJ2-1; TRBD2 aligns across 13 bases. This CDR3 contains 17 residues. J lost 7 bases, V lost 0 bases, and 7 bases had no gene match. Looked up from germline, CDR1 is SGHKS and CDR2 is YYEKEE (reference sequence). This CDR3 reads CASSLGWTSGRGNEQFF. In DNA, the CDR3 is TGTGCCAGCAGCTTGGGGTGGACTAGCGGGAGAGGAAATGAGCAGTTCTTC. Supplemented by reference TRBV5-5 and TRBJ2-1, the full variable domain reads DAGVTQSPTHLIKTRGQQVTLRCSPISGHKSVSWYQQVLGQGPQFIFQYYEKEERGRGNFPDRFSARQFPNYSSELNVNALLLGDSALYLCASSLGWTSGRGNEQFFGPGTRLTVL.

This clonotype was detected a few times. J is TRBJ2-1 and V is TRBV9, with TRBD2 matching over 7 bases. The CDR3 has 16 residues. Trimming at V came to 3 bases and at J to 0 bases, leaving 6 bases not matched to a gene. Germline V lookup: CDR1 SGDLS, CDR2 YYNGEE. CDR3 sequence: CASSALGGPSYNEQFF. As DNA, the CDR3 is TGTGCCAGCAGCGCCCTGGGAGGGCCCTCCTACAATGAGCAGTTCTTC.

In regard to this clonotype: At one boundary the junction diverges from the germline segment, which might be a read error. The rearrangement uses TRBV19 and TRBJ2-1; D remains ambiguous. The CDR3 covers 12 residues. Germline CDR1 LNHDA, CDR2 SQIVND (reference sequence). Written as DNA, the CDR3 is TGTGCCAGTAGAATAGGGCCTTATGAGCAGTTCTTC. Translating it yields CASRIGPYEQFF.

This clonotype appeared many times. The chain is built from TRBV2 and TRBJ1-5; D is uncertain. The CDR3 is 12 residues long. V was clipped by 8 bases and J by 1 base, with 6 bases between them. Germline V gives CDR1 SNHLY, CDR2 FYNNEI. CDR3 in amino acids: CASRGSNQPQHF. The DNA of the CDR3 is TGTGCCAGCCGCGGCAGCAATCAGCCCCAGCATTTT.

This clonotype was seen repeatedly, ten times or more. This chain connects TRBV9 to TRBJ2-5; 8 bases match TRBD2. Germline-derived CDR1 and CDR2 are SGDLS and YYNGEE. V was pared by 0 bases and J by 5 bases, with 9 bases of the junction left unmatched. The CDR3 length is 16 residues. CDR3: CASSVGGSTSAETQYF. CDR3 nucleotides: TGTGCCAGCAGCGTAGGGGGGTCGACTAGCGCGGAGACCCAGTACTTC.

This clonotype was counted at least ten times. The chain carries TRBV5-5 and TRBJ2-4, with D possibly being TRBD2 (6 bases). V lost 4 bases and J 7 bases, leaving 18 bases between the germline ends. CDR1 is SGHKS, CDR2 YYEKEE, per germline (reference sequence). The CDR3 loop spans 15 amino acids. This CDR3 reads CASSADPGAENIQYF. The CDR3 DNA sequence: TGTGCCAGCAGCGCGGACCCGGGAGCGGAGAACATTCAGTACTTC.

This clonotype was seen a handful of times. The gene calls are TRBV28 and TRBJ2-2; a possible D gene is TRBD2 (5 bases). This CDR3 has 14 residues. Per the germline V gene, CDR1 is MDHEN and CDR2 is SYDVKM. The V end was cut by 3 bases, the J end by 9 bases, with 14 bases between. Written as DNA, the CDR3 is TGTGCCAGCAGTTTCTTTGGGGAGTCCAGGGAGCTGTTTTTT. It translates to CASSFFGESRELFF.